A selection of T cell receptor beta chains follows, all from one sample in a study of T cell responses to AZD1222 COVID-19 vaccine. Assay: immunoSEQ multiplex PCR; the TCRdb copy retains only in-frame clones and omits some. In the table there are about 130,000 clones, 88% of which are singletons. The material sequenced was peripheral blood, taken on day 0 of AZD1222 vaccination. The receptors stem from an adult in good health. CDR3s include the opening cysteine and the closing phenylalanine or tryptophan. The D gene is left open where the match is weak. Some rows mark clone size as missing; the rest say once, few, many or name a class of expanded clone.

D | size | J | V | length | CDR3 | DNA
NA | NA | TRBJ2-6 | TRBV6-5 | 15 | CASSSPSSGANVLTF | TGTGCCAGCAGTTCACCTAGCTCTGGGGCCAACGTCCTGACTTTC
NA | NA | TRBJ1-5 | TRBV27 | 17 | CASSKFGAESSNQPQHF | TGTGCCAGCAGTAAATTCGGGGCAGAGAGTAGCAATCAGCCCCAGCATTTT
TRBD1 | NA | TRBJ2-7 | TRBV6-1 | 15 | CASSEPGQGTYEQYF | TGTGCCAGCAGTGAACCGGGACAGGGGACCTACGAGCAGTACTTC
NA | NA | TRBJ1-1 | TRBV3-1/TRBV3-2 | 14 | CASRYGTKDTEAFF | TGTGCCAGCAGATACGGGACAAAGGACACTGAAGCTTTCTTT
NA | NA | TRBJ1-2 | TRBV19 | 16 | CASSIRPDRFYYGYTF | TGTGCCAGTAGTATTAGGCCCGATCGGTTTTACTATGGCTACACCTTC
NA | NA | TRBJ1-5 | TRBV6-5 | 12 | CASSFPPGPQHF | TGTGCCAGCAGTTTCCCCCCGGGGCCCCAGCATTTT
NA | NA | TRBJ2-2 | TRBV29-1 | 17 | CSVGGGRISANTGELFF | TGCAGCGTTGGGGGCGGCAGAATATCCGCGAACACCGGGGAGCTGTTTTTT
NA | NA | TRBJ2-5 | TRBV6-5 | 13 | CASKGHLGETQYF | TGTGCCAGCAAAGGGCACCTCGGAGAGACCCAGTACTTC
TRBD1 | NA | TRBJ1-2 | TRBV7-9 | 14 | CASSLSQGAFGYTF | TGTGCCAGCAGCTTGTCCCAGGGGGCGTTTGGCTACACCTTC
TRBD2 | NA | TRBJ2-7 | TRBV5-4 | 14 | CASSPGTSGSEQYF | TGTGCCAGCAGCCCCGGGACTAGCGGGAGCGAGCAGTACTTC
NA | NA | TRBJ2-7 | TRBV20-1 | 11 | CSARLSYEQYF | TGCAGTGCTAGGCTCAGCTACGAGCAGTACTTC
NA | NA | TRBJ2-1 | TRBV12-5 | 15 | CASGKTGSSYNEQFF | TGTGCTAGTGGGAAAACAGGGAGCTCCTACAATGAGCAGTTCTTC
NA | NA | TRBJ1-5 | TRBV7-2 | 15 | CASSPTVDSNQPQHF | TGTGCCAGCAGCCCCACAGTGGATAGCAATCAGCCCCAGCATTTT
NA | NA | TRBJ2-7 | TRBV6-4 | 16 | CASSDPEGKRAYEQYF | TGTGCCAGCAGTGACCCGGAGGGGAAGAGGGCCTACGAGCAGTACTTC
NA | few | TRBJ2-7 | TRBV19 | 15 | CASSISPARVYEQYF | TGTGCCAGTAGTATATCCCCAGCCAGGGTCTACGAGCAGTACTTC
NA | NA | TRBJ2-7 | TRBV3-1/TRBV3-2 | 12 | CASSQDNYEQYF | TGTGCCAGCAGCCAAGATAACTACGAGCAGTACTTC
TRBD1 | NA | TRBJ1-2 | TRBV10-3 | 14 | CAISESGQDYGYTF | TGTGCCATCAGTGAGTCCGGACAGGACTATGGCTACACCTTC
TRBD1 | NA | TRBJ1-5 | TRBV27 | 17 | CASSLSGRGNLYQPQHF | TGTGCCAGCAGTTTATCTGGCAGGGGGAATCTATATCAGCCCCAGCATTTT
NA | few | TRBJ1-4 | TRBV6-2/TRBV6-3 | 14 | CASSLGTANEKLFF | TGTGCCAGCAGTCTCGGGACCGCTAATGAAAAACTGTTTTTT
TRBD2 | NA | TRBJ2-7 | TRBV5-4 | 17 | CASSLRVAGGSSYEQYF | TGTGCCAGCAGCTTGAGAGTGGCGGGGGGGTCATCCTACGAGCAGTACTTC
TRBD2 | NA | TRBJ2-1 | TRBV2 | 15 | CASSGGSSGYNEQFF | TGTGCCAGCAGTGGCGGTTCTAGCGGTTACAATGAGCAGTTCTTC
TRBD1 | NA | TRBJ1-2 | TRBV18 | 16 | CASTQTGGYSNYGYTF | TGTGCCAGCACCCAGACAGGGGGCTATTCGAACTATGGCTACACCTTC
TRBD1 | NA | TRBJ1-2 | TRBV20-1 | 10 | CRTGAYGYTF | TGCAGGACAGGGGCATATGGCTACACCTTC
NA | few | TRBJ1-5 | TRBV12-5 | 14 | CASGPQVTDQPQHF | TGTGCTAGTGGTCCACAGGTTACCGATCAGCCCCAGCATTTT
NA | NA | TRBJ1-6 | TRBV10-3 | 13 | CASRDQLNSPLHF | TGTGCCAGCCGGGACCAACTTAATTCACCCCTCCACTTT
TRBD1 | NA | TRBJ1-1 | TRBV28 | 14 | CASRRPMRDREAFF | TGTGCCAGCAGGCGTCCGATGCGGGACAGGGAAGCTTTCTTT
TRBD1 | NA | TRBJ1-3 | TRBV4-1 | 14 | CASSGRQGGNTIYF | TGCGCCAGCAGCGGTAGACAGGGGGGAAACACCATATATTTT
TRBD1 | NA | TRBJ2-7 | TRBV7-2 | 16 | CASSYHQGQGSYEQYF | TGTGCCAGCAGCTATCACCAGGGACAGGGGTCCTACGAGCAGTACTTC
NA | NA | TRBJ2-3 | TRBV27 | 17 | CASRTSGPQPGTDTQYF | TGTGCCAGCAGAACCTCCGGGCCCCAGCCGGGCACAGATACGCAGTATTTT
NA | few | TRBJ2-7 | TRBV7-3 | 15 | CASSLPGRIGYEQYF | TGTGCCAGCAGCCTTCCGGGACGGATAGGCTACGAGCAGTACTTC
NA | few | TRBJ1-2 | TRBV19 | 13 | CASKPPRVSGYTF | TGTGCCAGTAAGCCCCCCAGGGTTAGTGGCTACACCTTC
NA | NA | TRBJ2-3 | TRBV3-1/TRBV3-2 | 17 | CASSHAPPGPSGGPEYF | TGTGCCAGCAGCCATGCACCCCCCGGACCCTCGGGCGGCCCGGAGTATTTT
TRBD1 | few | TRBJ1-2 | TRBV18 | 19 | CASSPLVSGQEDPEDGYTF | TGTGCCAGCTCACCACTAGTATCAGGACAGGAAGATCCCGAAGATGGCTACACCTTC
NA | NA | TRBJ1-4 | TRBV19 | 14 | CASSSRQGGEKLFF | TGTGCCAGTAGTAGTCGGCAGGGCGGAGAAAAACTGTTTTTT
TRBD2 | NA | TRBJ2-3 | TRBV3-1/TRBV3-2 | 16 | CASSQGGGRATDTQYF | TGTGCCAGCAGCCAAGGTGGCGGGAGGGCCACAGATACGCAGTATTTT
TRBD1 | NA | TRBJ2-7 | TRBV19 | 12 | CASSWTGTEQYF | TGTGCCAGTAGTTGGACAGGGACCGAGCAGTACTTC
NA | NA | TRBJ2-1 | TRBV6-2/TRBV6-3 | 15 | CASSYAGASYNEQFF | TGTGCCAGCAGTTACGCCGGGGCCTCCTACAATGAGCAGTTCTTC
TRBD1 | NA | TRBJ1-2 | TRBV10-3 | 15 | CAISESKSQGASYTF | TGTGCCATCAGTGAGTCGAAGAGTCAGGGGGCCAGCTACACCTTC
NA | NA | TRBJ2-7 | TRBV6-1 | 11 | CASSELYEQYF | TGTGCCAGCAGTGAACTTTACGAGCAGTACTTC
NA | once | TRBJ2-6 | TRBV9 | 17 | CASSPRPRLAGANVLTF | TGTGCCAGCAGCCCCCGTCCTCGGCTAGCTGGGGCCAACGTCCTGACTTTC
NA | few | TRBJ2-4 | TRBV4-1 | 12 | CASSQDINIQYF | TGCGCCAGCAGCCAAGATATAAACATTCAGTACTTC
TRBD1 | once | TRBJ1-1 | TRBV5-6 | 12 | CASSQGATEAFF | TGTGCCAGCTCTCAGGGGGCCACTGAAGCTTTCTTT
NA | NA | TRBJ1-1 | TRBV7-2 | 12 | CASSLVREVAFF | TGTGCCAGCAGCTTAGTAAGGGAGGTAGCTTTCTTT
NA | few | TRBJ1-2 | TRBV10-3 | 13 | CAISGAGAYGYTF | TGTGCCATCAGTGGCGCGGGAGCCTATGGCTACACCTTC
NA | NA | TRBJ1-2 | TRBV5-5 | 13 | CASSLVRGSGYTF | TGTGCCAGCAGCTTGGTTAGGGGATCTGGCTACACCTTC
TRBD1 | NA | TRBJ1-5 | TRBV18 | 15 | CASSPGQGSNQPQHF | TGTGCCAGCTCACCTGGACAGGGATCCAATCAGCCCCAGCATTTT
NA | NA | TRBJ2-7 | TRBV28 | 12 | CASSLIAYEQYF | TGTGCCAGCAGTTTGATAGCCTACGAGCAGTACTTC
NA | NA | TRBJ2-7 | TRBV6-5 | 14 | CASRPGWGGPKQYF | TGTGCCAGCAGACCAGGTTGGGGGGGGCCAAAGCAGTACTTC
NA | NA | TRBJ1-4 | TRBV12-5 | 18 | CASGLVRGSFTTNEKLFF | TGTGCTAGTGGTTTGGTACGGGGTTCATTCACAACTAATGAAAAACTGTTTTTT
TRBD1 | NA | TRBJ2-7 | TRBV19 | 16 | CASSSLGTGGPYEQYF | TGTGCCAGTAGTAGCTTAGGGACAGGGGGACCCTACGAGCAGTACTTC